The 20 T cell receptor beta chains given below trace back to one sample, sequenced in a study of T cell responses to AZD1222 COVID-19 vaccine. Generated by immunoSEQ multiplex PCR, the TCRdb table keeps only in-frame clones and is missing some. The sample holds tens of thousands of clones, approximately 80% seen once. This specimen was peripheral blood, taken 28 days after the second AZD1222 dose. These TCRs come from an adult who received the AZD1222 COVID-19 vaccine.

J is TRBJ1-5 and V is TRBV19; D not certain. Germline CDR1 is LNHDA and CDR2 is SQIVND (reference sequence). There are 12 residues in the CDR3. V gave up 1 base and J gave up 4 bases, with 2 bases separating them. The CDR3, as DNA: TGTGCCAGTAGTATAGGAAATCAGCCCCAGCATTTT. Encoded protein: CASSIGNQPQHF.

The rearrangement joins TRBV3-1 (or the pseudogene TRBV3-2) to TRBJ2-5; 9 bases align to TRBD2. V lost 0 bases, J lost 5 bases, and 7 bases stayed unmatched. Germline V CDR1 and CDR2: LGHDT, YNNKEL (reference sequence). CDR3 size: 16 residues. In DNA form, the CDR3 reads TGTGCCAGCAGCCAAGAATTGACTAGCGGCGGGGAGACCCAGTACTTC. It yields the protein CASSQELTSGGETQYF.

This chain links TRBV12-3 or TRBV12-4 with TRBJ1-2; no firm D call. V was pared by 2 bases and J by 3 bases, with 4 bases between. This CDR3 comprises 12 residues. The CDR3 DNA follows: TGTGCCAGCAGTTTAATGGACTATGGCTACACCTTC. Amino acid sequence: CASSLMDYGYTF.

The V gene is TRBV3-1 (or the pseudogene TRBV3-2), the J gene TRBJ1-1, with TRBD1 matching over 7 bases. J lost 1 base, V lost 7 bases, and 6 bases had no gene match. The CDR3 is 14 amino acids. The germline V gene has CDR1 LGHDT and CDR2 YNNKEL (reference sequence). The CDR3 here is CASKGAGPNTEAFF. CDR3 nucleotide sequence: TGTGCCAGCAAGGGGGCAGGGCCGAACACTGAAGCTTTCTTT.

The V call is TRBV4-1, the J call TRBJ1-5; D gene ambiguous. The V gene's germline CDR1 is MGHRA and CDR2 YSYEKL. The CDR3 is 14 residues long. The ends were cut back, 0 bases at V and 6 bases at J, with 9 bases in the middle. Here the CDR3 DNA reads TGCGCCAGCAGCCAAGATCTTGTGGTTCAGCCCCAGCATTTT. Translating gives CASSQDLVVQPQHF.

The gene calls are TRBV4-1 and TRBJ2-2; 7 nucleotides align to TRBD2. V dropped 4 bases and J dropped 6; count of bases not matched to a gene: 14. The germline V gene has CDR1 MGHRA and CDR2 YSYEKL. The CDR3 is 17 residues long. The CDR3 sequence is CASSRGKRGANAGELFF. CDR3 sequence (DNA): TGCGCCAGCAGCCGCGGAAAGCGGGGTGCTAACGCCGGGGAGCTGTTTTTT.

The chain recombines TRBV2 with TRBJ1-4, with TRBD1 matching 10 bases. There are 17 residues in the CDR3. With V trimmed by 3 bases and J by 6 bases, 10 bases remained unmatched. Germline V gives CDR1 SNHLY, CDR2 FYNNEI. In DNA, the CDR3 is TGTGCCAGCAGTGAGAGTGGGACAGGGGTTGATGATGAAAAACTGTTTTTT. This sequence encodes CASSESGTGVDDEKLFF.

V usage is TRBV2 and J usage is TRBJ1-4; 7 bases fit TRBD1. The CDR3 consists of 15 residues. Germline V gene sequence: CDR1 SNHLY, CDR2 FYNNEI. V shed 4 bases, J shed 7 bases, and the junction held 9 bases outside the gene matches. The CDR3 spells CASSGRQGLTEKLFF. For the CDR3, the DNA is TGTGCCAGCAGTGGTCGACAGGGATTAACTGAAAAACTGTTTTTT.

J is TRBJ1-3 and V is TRBV7-2; D is uncertain. V shed 4 bases and J shed 0 bases, with 4 bases lying between them. CDR3 size: 13 residues. From germline, CDR1 is SGHTA and CDR2 FQGNSA. CDR3 amino acids: CASSSFSGNTIYF. The CDR3 bases are TGTGCCAGCAGCTCGTTCTCTGGAAACACCATATATTTT.

The chain carries TRBV10-3 and TRBJ2-7; D uncertain. CDR1 is ENHRY, CDR2 SYGVKD, per germline. V was pared by 4 bases and J by 0 bases, with 7 bases between. The CDR3 contains 13 residues. The CDR3 here is CAISVDNSYEQYF. The CDR3 DNA reads as TGTGCCATCAGTGTCGACAACTCCTACGAGCAGTACTTC.

The rearrangement uses TRBV19 and TRBJ2-1; possibly TRBD1 for D (6 bases). The CDR3 covers 12 residues. Trimming left V 10 bases short and J 4 bases short, with 11 bases between. Germline CDR1 LNHDA, CDR2 SQIVND (reference sequence). CDR3 in amino acids: CATIGQYNEQFF. The CDR3, as DNA: TGTGCCACCATTGGACAGTACAATGAGCAGTTCTTC.

The chain joins TRBV11-3 to TRBJ2-1, with D perhaps TRBD2 (6 bases). Germline V CDR1 and CDR2: SGHNT, YENEEA. The CDR3 loop spans 14 amino acids. Between the trimmed V and J ends, which lost 1 base and 9 bases, there was a span of 13 bases. This CDR3 reads CASSLGAATSEQFF. CDR3 nucleotides: TGTGCCAGCAGCTTAGGAGCGGCGACTAGTGAGCAGTTCTTC.

This clone showed up just once. V usage is TRBV7-3 and J usage is TRBJ1-1, with TRBD1 matching 7 bases. The germline gives CDR1 SGHTA, CDR2 FQGTGA. Trimming removed 5 bases from V and 1 base from J; junction bases left unmatched: 10. This CDR3 region has 16 residues. CDR3 DNA: TGTGCCAGCAGCGCATCCTCGACAGGGAAGAACACTGAAGCTTTCTTT. This encodes CASSASSTGKNTEAFF.

This clone was detected only a few times. The chain links TRBV3-1 (or the pseudogene TRBV3-2) to TRBJ2-7, with D unclear. With 0 bases removed from V and 12 bases from J, the gap between germline ends came to 15 bases. The CDR3 covers 13 residues. Germline CDR1 reads LGHDT; CDR2 reads YNNKEL (reference sequence). CDR3 coding DNA: TGTGCCAGCAGCCAAGATAAGGAGAGGTATCGGTACTTC. It codes for CASSQDKERYRYF.

This clone was recorded only once. The rearrangement uses TRBV6-5 and TRBJ2-3; D remains unclear. CDR1 MNHEY and CDR2 SVGAGI come from the germline V gene. The CDR3 is 14 amino acids. V lost 2 bases, J lost 0 bases, and 6 bases lay in between. The CDR3: CASSYVGSTDTQYF. DNA of the CDR3: TGTGCCAGCAGTTACGTGGGGAGCACAGATACGCAGTATTTT.

The rearrangement uses TRBV6-5 and TRBJ1-1, with D uncertain. Germline CDR1 reads MNHEY; CDR2 reads SVGAGI. This CDR3 is 15 amino acids long. V was cut by 0 bases and J by 8 bases, with 16 bases left in between. CDR3 region: CASSYSLGPQPEAFF. In DNA, the CDR3 is TGTGCCAGCAGTTACTCCCTTGGGCCGCAGCCAGAAGCTTTCTTT.

V is TRBV11-3 and J is TRBJ2-2, with 10 positions matching TRBD2. Trimming took 3 bases from V and 7 from J; bases not matched to a gene: 11. The CDR3 loop spans 17 amino acids. From germline, CDR1 is SGHNT and CDR2 YENEEA. The DNA of the CDR3 is TGTGCCAGCAGCTTGGGGCGTGGTAGCGGGGGGCACGGGGAGCTGTTTTTT. Protein sequence: CASSLGRGSGGHGELFF.

The J gene is TRBJ2-3, the V gene TRBV2, with 7 nucleotides matching TRBD2. Trimming at V came to 9 bases and at J to 0 bases, leaving 6 bases not matched to a gene. Germline-derived CDR1 and CDR2 are SNHLY and FYNNEI. CDR3 length equals 14 residues. CDR3 sequence reads: CARSGGGSTDTQYF. Here the CDR3 DNA reads TGTGCCAGATCCGGCGGGGGTAGCACAGATACGCAGTATTTT.

This clone was seen a handful of times. This chain joins TRBV11-2 and TRBJ2-1; D call uncertain. V was trimmed by 5 bases and J by 14 bases, leaving 13 bases between them. Looked up from germline, CDR1 is SGHAT and CDR2 is FQNNGV. This CDR3 is 11 amino acids long. The CDR3 DNA reads TGTGCCAGCAGCGCAGGCCTTAGGGAGTTCTTC. Amino acid sequence: CASSAGLREFF.

The CDR3 DNA reads TGTGCCAGCAGCTTAACCGGGACTAGCTCCTACGAGCAGTACTTC. It codes for CASSLTGTSSYEQYF. This chain uses TRBV7-6 with TRBJ2-7; 8 bases are shared with TRBD2. The trim removed 2 bases at V and 0 bases at J, leaving 3 bases unmatched. The CDR3 consists of 15 residues. The germline CDR1 and CDR2 sequences are SGHVS and FNYEAQ.